The source of this TCR beta chain is a study of T cell changes during pregnancy in multiple sclerosis. Some clones are missing from TCRdb's copy, which holds only in-frame ones; the method was immunoSEQ multiplex PCR. The sample includes roughly 61,000 clones, about nine tenths of them seen just once. Trimming pared 0 bases from V and 7 bases from J, leaving 19 bases between. Germline-derived CDR1 and CDR2 are LGHNA and YSLEER. CDR3 length equals 18 residues. The receptor's source is a female donor in good health, enrolled as a control in a pregnancy study. The chain links TRBV4-3 to TRBJ1-6; D possibly corresponds to TRBD1 (6 bases). Specimen: peripheral blood, collected in the first trimester of pregnancy. The DNA for the CDR3 is TGCGCCAGCAGCCAAGATCGGGTTGGACAGCTGATCAATTCACCCCTCCACTTT. This translates into CASSQDRVGQLINSPLHF.